This T cell receptor (beta chain) was sequenced in a study of multiple sclerosis patients with progressive multifocal leukoencephalopathy. Time point reported: before natalizumab initiation. T0 refers to blood drawn before natalizumab was first infused. Assay: immunoSEQ multiplex PCR; the TCRdb copy retains only in-frame clones and omits some. This table holds roughly 28,000 clones, approximately 90% found once. The CDR3 consists of 12 residues. V lost 2 bases and J lost 5, with 3 bases in between. Germline loops: CDR1 SGHTA, CDR2 FQGTGA. This sequence joins TRBV7-3 and TRBJ2-2; D uncertain. The clonotype was recovered from a human donor with multiple sclerosis. The sample comprised PBMCs. DNA for the CDR3: TGTGCCAGCAGCTTATTGACCGGGGAGCTGTTTTTT. Its translation is CASSLLTGELFF.